This T cell receptor beta chain originates from a study of T cells in Graves' hyperthyroidism and ophthalmopathy. The TCR beta CDR3 regions underwent amplification using RNA transcripts as the source. HTBI primers drove first-round RT-PCR of the TCR CDR3. TCRdb re-derived calls from the multiplex PCR reads in MiXCR, one entry per CDR3 protein. The sample records more than 550,000 distinct CDR3 sequences, 17% being singletons. This clonotype appeared many times. The antigen remains undetermined. This CDR3 is built from 17 residues. Germline lookup yields CDR1 SGHNT and CDR2 YENEEA. V trimming: 5 bases; J trimming: 4 bases; junction bases outside the gene matches: 9. Study findings and constraints: Ophthalmopathy, as predicted by the model, came a median 6.5 months after the prediction.

Hyperthyroidism, newly diagnosed and lasting under 2 months, affected patients aged 18 to 65. For the diagnoses, clinical symptoms, serum thyroxine and TRAb, thyroid ultrasound and orbital computed tomography were used. This sample holds PBMCs from approximately 10 ml fresh peripheral blood. The chain carries TRBV11-3 and TRBJ2-3; 13 positions match TRBD2. This clonotype was obtained from a man aged 45-60 years with Graves' hyperthyroidism. The sample comprised blood. This chain's CDR3 is CASSLRTSGSEADTQYF. The CDR3 DNA follows: TGTGCCAGCAGCCTACGGACTAGCGGGAGTGAGGCAGATACGCAGTATTTT.